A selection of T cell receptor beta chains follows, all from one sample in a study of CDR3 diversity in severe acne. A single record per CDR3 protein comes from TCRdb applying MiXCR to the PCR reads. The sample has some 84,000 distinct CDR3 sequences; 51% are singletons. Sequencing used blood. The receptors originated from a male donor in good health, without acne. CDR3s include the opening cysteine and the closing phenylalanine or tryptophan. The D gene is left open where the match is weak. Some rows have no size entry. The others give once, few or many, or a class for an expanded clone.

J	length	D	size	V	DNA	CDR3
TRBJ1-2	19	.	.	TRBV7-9	TGCGCCAGCAGCTTGGAGAGCGGAGGCGCCGTTTTGGCCGTCTATGGCTACACCTTC	CASSLESGGAVLAVYGYTF
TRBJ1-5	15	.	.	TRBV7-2	TGTGCCAGCAGCAAGACGCCCGATAGCAATCAGCCCCAGCATTTT	CASSKTPDSNQPQHF
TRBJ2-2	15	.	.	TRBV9	TGTGCCAGCAGCAATCGCAGGCAGGACACCGGGGAGCTGTTTTTT	CASSNRRQDTGELFF
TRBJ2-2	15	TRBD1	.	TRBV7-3	TGTGCCAGCAGCTTAAGCGGACAGGGCACCGGGGAGCTGTTTTTT	CASSLSGQGTGELFF
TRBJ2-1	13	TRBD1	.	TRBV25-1	TGTGCCAGCGGACAGGGGGCGTACAATGAGCAGTTCTTC	CASGQGAYNEQFF
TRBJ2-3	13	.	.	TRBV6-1	TGTGCCAGTAAGGAGCGGGCCTACAATGAGCAGTATTTT	CASKERAYNEQYF
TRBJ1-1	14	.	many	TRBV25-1	TGTGCCAGCTCTCGCCGGGACAAGAACACTGAAGCTTTCTTT	CASSRRDKNTEAFF
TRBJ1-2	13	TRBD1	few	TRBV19	TGTGCCAGTAGTGCCCAGGGGGGGCCTGGCTACACCTTC	CASSAQGGPGYTF
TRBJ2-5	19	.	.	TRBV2	.	CASSPWGEKLFFGSGTQYF
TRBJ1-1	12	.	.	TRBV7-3	TGTACCAGCGACAGCCGGGGGAGGGAAGCTTTCTTT	CTSDSRGREAFF
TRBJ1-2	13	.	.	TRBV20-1	TGCAGTGCTGACGAAGGCGGGGGGTATGGCTACACCTTC	CSADEGGGYGYTF
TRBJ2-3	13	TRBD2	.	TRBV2	TGTGCCAGCAGCGCGGGGGGGATCAAGCCCCAGTATTTT	CASSAGGIKPQYF
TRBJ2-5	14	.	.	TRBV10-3	TGTGCCATCAGTGAAGTGGGAGTTGTGGAGGCCCAGTACTTC	CAISEVGVVEAQYF
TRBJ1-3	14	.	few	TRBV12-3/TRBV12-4	TGTGCCAGCAGTTTAATGACGGGAAGAAACACCATATATTTT	CASSLMTGRNTIYF
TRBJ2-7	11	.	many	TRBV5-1	TGCGCCAGCAGGGGGAAGTACGAGCAGTACTTC	CASRGKYEQYF
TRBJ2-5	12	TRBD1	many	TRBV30	TGTGCCTGGAATACAGGGGAAGAGACCCAGTACTTC	CAWNTGEETQYF
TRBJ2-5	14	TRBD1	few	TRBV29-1	TGCAGCGTTGGGGGGGACAGGCCCAATCAGCCCCAGTACTTC	CSVGGDRPNQPQYF
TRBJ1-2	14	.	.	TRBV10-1	TGCGCCAGCAGTGTGCGGGGACCGACGGATGGCTACACCTTC	CASSVRGPTDGYTF
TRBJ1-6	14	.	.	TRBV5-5	TGTGCCAGCAGCTTGGAGACAGCCGATTCACCCCTCCACTTT	CASSLETADSPLHF
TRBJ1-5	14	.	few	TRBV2	TGTGCCAGCAGTCACAGGAATAGCAATCAGCCCCAGCATTTT	CASSHRNSNQPQHF
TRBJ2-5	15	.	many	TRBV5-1	TGCGCCAGCAGCTTGGCTTCGGGGCTCCAAGAGACCCAGTACTTC	CASSLASGLQETQYF
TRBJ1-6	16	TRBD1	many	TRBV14	TGTGCCAGCAGCCGAGAGGACAGGGTGGATAATTCACCCCTCCACTTT	CASSREDRVDNSPLHF
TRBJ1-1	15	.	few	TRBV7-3	TGTGCCAGCAGCTTAGATGGATCAAGAAACACTGAAGCTTTCTTT	CASSLDGSRNTEAFF
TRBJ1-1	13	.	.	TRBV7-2	TGCGCCAGCAGCTTTGGGTACGACACTGATGCTTTCTTT	CASSFGYDTDAFF
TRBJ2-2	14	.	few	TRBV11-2	TGTGCCAGCAGCCTCAGTCCGAACACCGGGGAGCTGTTTTTT	CASSLSPNTGELFF
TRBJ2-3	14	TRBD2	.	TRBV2	TGTGCCAGCATGGAGAGCGGGAGGCGAGATACGCAGTATTTT	CASMESGRRDTQYF
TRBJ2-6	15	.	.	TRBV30	TGTGCCTGGAGTGAGGCGAACACCGGGGCCAACGTCCTGACTTTC	CAWSEANTGANVLTF
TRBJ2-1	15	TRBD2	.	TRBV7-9	TGTGCCAGCAGCCAATTAGCGGGTCCCTACAATGAGCAGTTCTTC	CASSQLAGPYNEQFF
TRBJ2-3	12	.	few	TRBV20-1	TGCAGTGCTACAAGGGGTGCAGATACGCAGTATTTT	CSATRGADTQYF
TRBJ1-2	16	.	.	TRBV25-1	TGTGCCAGCAGTTACTCGACCAAAGGGACATCTTATGGCTACACCTTC	CASSYSTKGTSYGYTF
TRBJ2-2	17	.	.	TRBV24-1	TGTGCCAAAAAAAAAAACGTCGAAGGGGCAAACACCGGGGAGCTGTTTTTT	CAKKKNVEGANTGELFF
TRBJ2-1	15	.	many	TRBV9	TGTGCCAGCAGCGGGGGCCGGGCAGGCTACAATGAGCAGTTCTTC	CASSGGRAGYNEQFF
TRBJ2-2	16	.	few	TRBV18	TGTGCCAGCTCACCGCAGCGACGGCGAACGACCGGGGAGCTGTTTTTT	CASSPQRRRTTGELFF
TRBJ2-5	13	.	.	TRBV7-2	TGTGCCAGCAGCCGGGACCATACGGAGACCCAGTACTTC	CASSRDHTETQYF
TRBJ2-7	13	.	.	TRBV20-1	TGCGGTGCCAACCGGGACACCTTTTACGAGCAGTACTTC	CGANRDTFYEQYF
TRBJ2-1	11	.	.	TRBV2	TGTGCCAGCAGGGGGTACAATGAGCAGTTCTTC	CASRGYNEQFF
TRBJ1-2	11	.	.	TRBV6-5	TGTGCCAGCAGTCAAGGGACCCGCTACACCTTC	CASSQGTRYTF
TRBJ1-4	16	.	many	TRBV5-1	TGCGCCAGCAGCTTGGCCCGAGGAGCAACTAATGAAAAACTGTTTTTT	CASSLARGATNEKLFF
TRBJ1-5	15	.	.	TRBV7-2	TGTGCCAGCAGCTTAGATCCCGGCGGGATCGGGGCCCAGCATTTT	CASSLDPGGIGAQHF
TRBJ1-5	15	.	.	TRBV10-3	TGTGCCATCAGGGGGGGAGGGGGAGGCAATCAGCCCCAGCATTTT	CAIRGGGGGNQPQHF
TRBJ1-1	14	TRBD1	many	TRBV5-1	TGCGCCAGCAGCAGCTGGACAGGGAACACTGAAGCTTTCTTT	CASSSWTGNTEAFF
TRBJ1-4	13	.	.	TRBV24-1	TGTGCCACCAGAGGACACCCGAATGAAAGACTGTTTTTT	CATRGHPNERLFF
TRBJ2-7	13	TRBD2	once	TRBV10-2	TGCGCCAGTATTAGCGGGAACTCCTACGAGCAGTACTTC	CASISGNSYEQYF